This T cell receptor beta chain was documented in a study of T cell repertoires in cytomegalovirus infection. TCRdb reanalysed the reads using MiXCR and keeps one entry per CDR3 protein. The data contain some 940,000 distinct CDR3 sequences, approximately 31% of them singletons. The CDR3 has 16 amino acids. Germline CDR1 is PRHDT and CDR2 is FYEKMQ (reference sequence). V shed 4 bases and J shed 4 bases, with 19 bases lying between them. Notes on this clonotype: Its antigen remains unidentified.

The TCR was taken from a human donor in good health (CMV status not recorded). Some clones in this sample may be carry-over from other donors' samples. The chain combines TRBV13 with TRBJ2-5; D is tentatively TRBD1 or TRBD2 (5 bases each). Source: cultured CD8+ T cells from PBMCs, taken from culture after CMV antigen stimulation. CDR3 residues: CASSSDGAGAGETQYF. The DNA of the CDR3 is TGTGCCAGCAGCTCCGACGGGGCTGGGGCCGGAGAGACCCAGTACTTC.